There are a few counts of the clone carrying this TCR beta chain. Its specificity is unknown. This entry is derived from a study of T-cell reconstitution after alpha-beta-depleted transplantation in children. General study findings and limits: Newly generated T cells supplied most T-cell counts and diversity one year post-transplant. It was reported that alpha-beta T cells came from several hundred expanded graft clones (about two months after transplant). TCRbeta diversity was high at day 60 in some patients (a result of surviving recipient T cells and thymic progenitors).

Preparation of the TCRbeta library was carried out with unique molecular identifiers. From the PCR reads, TCRdb called clonotypes with MiXCR, one entry per CDR3 protein. The sample holds fewer than 550,000 distinct CDR3 sequences, roughly an eighth seen once. The CDR3 contains 14 residues. V dropped 4 bases and J dropped 6; count of bases not matched to a gene: 5. Per germline, CDR1 SGHRS and CDR2 YFSETQ. The clonotype originates from a female patient aged 2 to 10 who had a stem cell transplant for aplastic anemia, so the T cells may come from the graft donor. Sequences were derived from PBMCs, mostly from graft donor cells, sampled 180 days after TCRalphabeta/CD19-depleted stem cell transplant. The rearrangement uses TRBV5-1 and TRBJ1-5; 9 nucleotides line up with TRBD1. The CDR3 reads CASSPGTGFQPQHF. In DNA, the CDR3 is TGCGCCAGCAGCCCAGGGACAGGGTTTCAGCCCCAGCATTTT.